The 28 T cell receptor beta chains presented below share a single source sample, sequenced in a study of patients and donors after allogeneic stem cell transplantation. MiXCR, applied by TCRdb to the RT-PCR reads, yields one record per CDR3 protein. The data show approximately 220,000 distinct CDR3 sequences, around 41% seen once. Sequences were obtained from blood, either unsorted or a sorted T cell fraction (not recorded which). The receptor set was obtained from a human donor who was either an allogeneic HSCT recipient or a stem cell or donor lymphocyte infusion donor (not recorded which). It is not recorded whose cells these are; they may come from a transplant donor.

The rearrangement uses TRBV3-1 and TRBJ1-1, with no clear D. With 1 base removed from V and 0 bases from J, the gap between germline ends came to 12 bases. The germline CDR1 and CDR2 sequences are LGHDT and YNNKEL (reference sequence). This CDR3 has 16 residues. The DNA for the CDR3 is TGTGCCAGCAGCCAAGGCTCAGCGATCATGAACACTGAAGCTTTCTTT. This sequence encodes CASSQGSAIMNTEAFF.

The J gene is TRBJ2-1, the V gene TRBV20-1, with a weak D call TRBD1 (6 bases). Germline CDR1 DFQATT, CDR2 SNEGSKA (reference sequence). V lost 1 base to trimming and J lost 6 bases, with 10 bases between them. CDR3 length: 13 amino acids. For the CDR3, the DNA is TGCAGTGCTAGAGCAATAGGGGGCAATGAGCAGTTCTTC. This encodes CSARAIGGNEQFF.

The chain employs TRBV20-1 and TRBJ2-1; D is uncertain. The CDR3 loop spans 13 amino acids. Germline V CDR1 and CDR2: DFQATT, SNEGSKA (reference sequence). Trimming removed 0 bases from V and 8 bases from J, with 11 bases in between. CDR3 sequence reads: CSARDLAQDEQFF. The CDR3 region has the DNA TGCAGTGCTAGAGATCTGGCCCAGGATGAGCAGTTCTTC.

The rearrangement links TRBV7-3 to TRBJ1-4, with TRBD1 identical over 7 bases. The CDR3 consists of 15 residues. Germline CDR1 is SGHTA and CDR2 is FQGTGA. J gave up 8 bases and V 5 bases, and 11 bases lay outside the gene matches. In DNA form, the CDR3 reads TGTGCCAGCAGCCTCTCGGGAGGGGGCAGAGAAAAACTGTTTTTT. This sequence encodes CASSLSGGGREKLFF.

The chain couples TRBV7-6 to TRBJ2-5; 8 nucleotides agree with TRBD2. The germline gives CDR1 SGHVS, CDR2 FNYEAQ. There are 16 residues in the CDR3. After removal of 2 bases from V and 3 bases from J, the junction contained 8 bases not matched to a gene. The CDR3 here is CASSLYSSGVEETQYF. CDR3 bases: TGTGCCAGCAGCTTATACAGTAGCGGGGTAGAAGAGACCCAGTACTTC.

The chain uses TRBV7-9 and TRBJ1-1, with 10 bases matching TRBD1. V lost 5 bases to trimming and J lost 5 bases; unmatched junction nucleotides: 8. The germline V gene encodes CDR1 SEHNR and CDR2 FQNEAQ (reference sequence). The CDR3 is made up of 15 amino acids. CDR3 sequence (DNA): TGTGCCAGCAGCCCGATGGGACAGGGGAAAACTGAAGCTTTCTTT. Translation gives CASSPMGQGKTEAFF.

This clonotype was found once. V and J are TRBV9 and TRBJ2-5; D assignment may be TRBD1 or TRBD2 (5 bases each). The CDR3 extends over 12 amino acids. Per the germline V gene, CDR1 is SGDLS and CDR2 is YYNGEE. Trimming took off 3 bases at V and 9 bases at J, with 12 bases between the two ends. CDR3 DNA: TGTGCCAGCAGCGCCGAGGGGTCAGCCCAGTACTTC. It yields the protein CASSAEGSAQYF.

The genes are TRBV20-1 and TRBJ2-7, with 9 bases aligning to TRBD1. CDR3 length: 14 amino acids. CDR1 is DFQATT, CDR2 SNEGSKA, per germline (reference sequence). With 6 bases clipped from V and 3 bases from J, the junction kept 9 bases outside the gene matches. The CDR3 loop reads CSARTGTGYYEQYF. CDR3 nucleotides: TGCAGTGCCCGAACCGGGACAGGGTACTACGAGCAGTACTTC.

The chain has TRBV6-6 and TRBJ1-2; possibly TRBD1 for D (5 bases). CDR1 is MNHNY, CDR2 SVGAGI, per germline (reference sequence). This CDR3 has 14 residues. V was cut by 4 bases and J by 7 bases, with 16 bases left in between. CDR3 DNA sequence: TGTGCCAGCAGTTTGGACATCCGAGGGCTTGGCTACACCTTC. Translating it yields CASSLDIRGLGYTF.

This clonotype came up a few times. V usage is TRBV24-1 and J usage is TRBJ1-6; D remains unclear. The germline V gene has CDR1 KGHDR and CDR2 SFDVKD. This CDR3 region has 13 residues. Trimming cost V 3 bases and J 18 bases, with 17 bases left between them. In DNA, the CDR3 is TGTGCCACCAGTGATCGCTTAAATTCGTATCCCCACTTT. The encoded protein is CATSDRLNSYPHF.

The V gene is TRBV6-6, the J gene TRBJ1-1, with TRBD1 matching over 9 bases. The V segment lost 5 bases and the J segment 4 bases; nucleotides outside the gene matches: 8. The germline V gene has CDR1 MNHNY and CDR2 SVGAGI (reference sequence). The CDR3 extends over 15 amino acids. This chain's CDR3 is CASSKPGQGSTEAFF. The CDR3 nucleotides are TGTGCCAGCAGTAAACCGGGACAGGGATCCACTGAAGCTTTCTTT.

This clonotype was seen ten or more times. The J gene is TRBJ1-2, the V gene TRBV10-3, with D hard to call. The CDR3 totals 13 residues. The germline V gene encodes CDR1 ENHRY and CDR2 SYGVKD. The V end lost 4 bases, the J end lost 4 bases, and 10 bases lay between the germline ends. The CDR3 region has the DNA TGTGCCATCAGTGTATGGGTTTCCTATGGCTACACCTTC. This gives the protein CAISVWVSYGYTF.

The rearrangement uses TRBV12-3 or TRBV12-4 and TRBJ1-5; possibly TRBD1 for D (6 bases). Trimming stripped 6 bases from V and 6 bases from J, with 18 bases between. The CDR3 is 15 amino acids. This CDR3 reads CASREGGRLGQPQHF. The CDR3 DNA is TGTGCCAGCAGAGAAGGGGGGAGGCTCGGTCAGCCCCAGCATTTT.

As DNA, the CDR3 is TGTGCCAGCAGCCAGGGGAGGAGCACTGAAGCTTTCTTT. It specifies CASSQGRSTEAFF. The chain links TRBV4-2 to TRBJ1-1; unclear D gene. Germline CDR1 LGHNA, CDR2 YNFKEQ. CDR3 size: 13 residues. V lost 3 bases and J 4 bases, leaving 9 bases between the germline ends.

This clonotype was observed a few times. V usage is TRBV6-2 or TRBV6-3 and J usage is TRBJ1-2, with TRBD1 as a possible D gene (5 bases). The CDR3 covers 14 residues. The germline V gene has CDR1 MNHEY and CDR2 SVGEGT. V was clipped by 6 bases and J by 6 bases, with 17 bases between them. CDR3 sequence (DNA): TGTGCCAGCAGCCTACCAACGGGGGGAGATGGCTACACCTTC. Its translation: CASSLPTGGDGYTF.

The sample holds a few counts of this clonotype. This chain uses TRBV12-3 or TRBV12-4 with TRBJ1-1; no clear D gene. The CDR3 loop spans 14 amino acids. Trimming removed 5 bases from V and 4 bases from J, with 14 bases in between. CDR3 region: CASSTRGWGTEAFF. For the CDR3, the DNA is TGTGCCAGCAGTACGCGGGGTTGGGGCACTGAAGCTTTCTTT.

This clonotype was found a few times. V and J are TRBV18 and TRBJ2-7; 7 bases map to TRBD1. There are 14 residues in the CDR3. J gave up 3 bases and V 4 bases, and 6 bases lay outside the gene matches. CDR1 and CDR2 (germline): KGHSH, LQKENI. The CDR3 sequence: CASSLRQGGYEQYF. CDR3 in DNA: TGTGCCAGCTCACTACGACAGGGTGGCTACGAGCAGTACTTC.

CDR3 residues: CASSPRVGLNTEAFF. The DNA of the CDR3 is TGTGCCAGCAGCCCCCGGGTTGGTCTAAACACTGAAGCTTTCTTT. J is TRBJ1-1 and V is TRBV7-2; D unresolved. The germline V gene encodes CDR1 SGHTA and CDR2 FQGNSA. The CDR3 totals 15 residues. V was shortened by 5 bases and J by 2 bases, with 15 bases between the two germline ends.

This clonotype was counted only a few times. V usage is TRBV12-3 or TRBV12-4 and J usage is TRBJ1-3; perhaps TRBD1 as D (5 bases). Trimming cost V 7 bases and J 5 bases, with 18 bases left between them. The CDR3 sequence is 15 residues long. The CDR3 DNA sequence: TGTGCCAGCACCCCTCGGGTATGGGGCCGAAACACCATATATTTT. Translating gives CASTPRVWGRNTIYF.

This clonotype occurred a few times. This chain links TRBV5-1 with TRBJ1-5; unclear D gene. This CDR3 has 14 amino acids. V dropped 2 bases and J dropped 1 base, with 7 bases sitting between them. CDR1 and CDR2 (germline): SGHRS, YFSETQ. CDR3 nucleotide sequence: TGCGCCAGCAGCTTACAGCCCAGCAATCAGCCCCAGCATTTT. It encodes CASSLQPSNQPQHF.

There are a few counts of this clonotype. The V call is TRBV5-1, the J call TRBJ1-5; perhaps TRBD1 as D (6 bases). The V end was cut by 2 bases, the J end by 2 bases, with 8 bases between. This CDR3 spans 14 amino acids. The germline V gene encodes CDR1 SGHRS and CDR2 YFSETQ. The CDR3 protein is CASSLQGGNQPQHF. DNA for the CDR3: TGCGCCAGCAGCTTACAGGGTGGCAATCAGCCCCAGCATTTT.

V gene TRBV5-1 combines with J gene TRBJ2-4, with D perhaps matching TRBD1 (6 bases). V shed 0 bases and J shed 7 bases, with 11 bases lying between them. There are 14 residues in the CDR3. In germline, CDR1 is SGHRS, CDR2 YFSETQ. The CDR3 protein is CASSLETQGNIQYF. The CDR3 DNA reads as TGCGCCAGCAGCTTGGAGACCCAGGGGAACATTCAGTACTTC.

V is TRBV9 and J is TRBJ1-5, with 9 bases lining up with TRBD1. The V gene's germline CDR1 is SGDLS and CDR2 YYNGEE. With 5 bases clipped from V and 6 bases from J, the junction kept 9 bases outside the gene matches. The CDR3 spans 15 residues. The CDR3 sequence is CASSQGWGQGQPQHF. The CDR3 nucleotides read TGTGCCAGCAGTCAAGGCTGGGGACAGGGTCAGCCCCAGCATTTT. The full variable domain, with the rest looked up from reference TRBV9 and TRBJ1-5, is DSGVTQTPKHLITATGQRVTLRCSPRSGDLSVYWYQQSLDQGLQFLIQYYNGEERAKGNILERFSAQQFPDLHSELNLSSLELGDSALYFCASSQGWGQGQPQHFGDGTRLSIL.

This clonotype showed up just once. V usage is TRBV24-1 and J usage is TRBJ1-3; D is possibly TRBD1 (5 bases). Germline CDR1 and CDR2: KGHDR and SFDVKD. V was shortened by 10 bases and J by 4 bases, with 7 bases between the two germline ends. The CDR3 spans 11 residues. CDR3 loop: CATGEGNTIYF. CDR3 in DNA: TGTGCCACAGGGGAAGGAAACACCATATATTTT.

The chain recombines TRBV29-1 with TRBJ1-1, with D hard to call. The V gene lost 1 base and the J gene lost 1 base, with 10 bases spanning the gap. CDR3 size: 14 residues. Germline CDR1 SQVTM, CDR2 ANQGSEA. The CDR3 nucleotides read TGCAGCGTTGAAGTTCTCCTCCAGAACACTGAAGCTTTCTTT. Protein sequence: CSVEVLLQNTEAFF. The complete variable domain, with remaining parts taken from reference TRBV29-1 and TRBJ1-1, reads SAVISQKPSRDICQRGTSLTIQCQVDSQVTMMFWYRQQPGQSLTLIATANQGSEATYESGFVIDKFPISRPNLTFSTLTVSNMSPEDSSIYLCSVEVLLQNTEAFFGQGTRLTVV.

This clonotype turned up a few times. The chain couples TRBV6-6 to TRBJ2-1, with TRBD2 matching over 11 bases. V gave up 7 bases and J gave up 6 bases; unmatched junction bases: 11. The CDR3 totals 16 residues. Looked up from germline, CDR1 is MNHNY and CDR2 is SVGAGI (reference sequence). CDR3 residues: CASTQLAGEAPNEQFF. The CDR3 DNA sequence: TGTGCCAGCACCCAACTAGCGGGGGAGGCCCCCAATGAGCAGTTCTTC.

This clonotype appeared a few times. The V and J genes are TRBV7-2 and TRBJ1-3, with 10 bases fitting TRBD1. V lost 5 bases, J lost 2 bases, and 9 bases stayed unmatched. Germline CDR1 reads SGHTA; CDR2 reads FQGNSA. The CDR3 totals 17 residues. CDR3 in amino acids: CASSGTGQGFAGNTIYF. CDR3 in DNA: TGTGCCAGCAGCGGTACGGGACAGGGGTTCGCTGGAAACACCATATATTTT. Filled out from reference TRBV7-2 and TRBJ1-3, the complete variable domain reads GAGVSQSPSNKVTEKGKDVELRCDPISGHTALYWYRQSLGQGLEFLIYFQGNSAPDKSGLPSDRFSAERTGGSVSTLTIQRTQQEDSAVYLCASSGTGQGFAGNTIYFGEGSWLTVV.

This clonotype was observed a handful of times. V and J are TRBV7-6 and TRBJ2-7; tentative D call: TRBD1 (5 bases). This CDR3 is 15 amino acids long. V shed 0 bases and J shed 2 bases, with 11 bases lying between them. Germline V lookup: CDR1 SGHVS, CDR2 FNYEAQ. In DNA form, the CDR3 reads TGTGCCAGCAGCTTAGCCACAGGATTCACCTACGAGCAGTACTTC. Translation gives CASSLATGFTYEQYF. Filled out from reference TRBV7-6 and TRBJ2-7, the complete variable domain reads GAGVSQSPRYKVTKRGQDVALRCDPISGHVSLYWYRQALGQGPEFLTYFNYEAQQDKSGLPNDRFSAERPEGSISTLTIQRTEQRDSAMYRCASSLATGFTYEQYFGPGTRLTVT.